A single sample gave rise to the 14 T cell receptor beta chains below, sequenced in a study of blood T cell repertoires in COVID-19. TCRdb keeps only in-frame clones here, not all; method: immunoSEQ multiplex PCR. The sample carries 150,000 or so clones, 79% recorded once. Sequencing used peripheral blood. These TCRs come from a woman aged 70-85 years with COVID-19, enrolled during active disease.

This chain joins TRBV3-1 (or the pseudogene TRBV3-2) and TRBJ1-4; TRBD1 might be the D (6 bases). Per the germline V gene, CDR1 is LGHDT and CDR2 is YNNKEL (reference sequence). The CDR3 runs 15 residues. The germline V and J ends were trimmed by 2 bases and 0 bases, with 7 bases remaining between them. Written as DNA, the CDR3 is TGTGCCAGCAGCCAATCAGGGGCAACTAATGAAAAACTGTTTTTT. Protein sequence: CASSQSGATNEKLFF.

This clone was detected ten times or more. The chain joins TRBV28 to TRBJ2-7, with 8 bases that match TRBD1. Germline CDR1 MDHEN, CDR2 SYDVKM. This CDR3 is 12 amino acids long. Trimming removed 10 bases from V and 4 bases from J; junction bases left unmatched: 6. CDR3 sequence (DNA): TGTGCCACTCGGACAGGGAAGTACGAGCAGTACTTC. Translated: CATRTGKYEQYF. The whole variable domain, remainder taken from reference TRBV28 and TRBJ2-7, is DVKVTQSSRYLVKRTGEKVFLECVQDMDHENMFWYRQDPGLGLRLIYFSYDVKMKEKGDIPEGYSVSREKKERFSLILESASTNQTSMYLCATRTGKYEQYFGPGTRLTVT.

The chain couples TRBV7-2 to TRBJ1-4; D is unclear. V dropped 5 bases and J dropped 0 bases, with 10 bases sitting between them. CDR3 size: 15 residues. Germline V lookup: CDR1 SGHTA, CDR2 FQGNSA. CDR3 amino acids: CASSPRTSTNEKLFF. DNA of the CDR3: TGTGCCAGCAGCCCACGGACTTCAACTAATGAAAAACTGTTTTTT. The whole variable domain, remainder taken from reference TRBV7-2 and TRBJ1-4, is GAGVSQSPSNKVTEKGKDVELRCDPISGHTALYWYRQSLGQGLEFLIYFQGNSAPDKSGLPSDRFSAERTGGSVSTLTIQRTQQEDSAVYLCASSPRTSTNEKLFFGSGTQLSVL.

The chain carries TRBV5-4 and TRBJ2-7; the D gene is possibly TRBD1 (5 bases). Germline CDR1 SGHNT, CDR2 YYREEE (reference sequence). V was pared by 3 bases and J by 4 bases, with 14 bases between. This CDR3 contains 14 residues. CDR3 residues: CASSSDSVAYEQYF. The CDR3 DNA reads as TGTGCCAGCAGCTCCGACAGTGTCGCTTACGAGCAGTACTTC.

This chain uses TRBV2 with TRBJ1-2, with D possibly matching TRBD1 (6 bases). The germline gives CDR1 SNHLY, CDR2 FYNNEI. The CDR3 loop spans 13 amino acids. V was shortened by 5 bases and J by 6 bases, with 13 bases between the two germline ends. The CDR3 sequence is CASSTSGGHGYTF. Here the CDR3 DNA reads TGTGCCAGCAGTACATCGGGGGGGCATGGCTACACCTTC.

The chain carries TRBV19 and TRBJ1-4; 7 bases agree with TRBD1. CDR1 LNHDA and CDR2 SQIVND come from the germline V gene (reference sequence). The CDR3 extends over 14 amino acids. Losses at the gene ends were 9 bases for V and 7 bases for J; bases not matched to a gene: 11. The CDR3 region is CASNTQGFSEKLFF. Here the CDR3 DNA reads TGTGCCAGCAACACACAGGGGTTCAGTGAAAAACTGTTTTTT. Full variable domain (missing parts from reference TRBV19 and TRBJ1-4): DGGITQSPKYLFRKEGQNVTLSCEQNLNHDAMYWYRQDPGQGLRLIYYSQIVNDFQKGDIAEGYSVSREKKESFPLTVTSAQKNPTAFYLCASNTQGFSEKLFFGSGTQLSVL.

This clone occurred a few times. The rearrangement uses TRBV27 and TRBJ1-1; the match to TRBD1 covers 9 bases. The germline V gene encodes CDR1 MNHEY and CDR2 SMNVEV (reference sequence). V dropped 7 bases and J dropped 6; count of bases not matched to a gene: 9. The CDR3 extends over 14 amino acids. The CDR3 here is CASKTRDRVAEAFF. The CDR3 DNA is TGTGCCAGCAAAACTCGGGACAGGGTGGCTGAAGCTTTCTTT.

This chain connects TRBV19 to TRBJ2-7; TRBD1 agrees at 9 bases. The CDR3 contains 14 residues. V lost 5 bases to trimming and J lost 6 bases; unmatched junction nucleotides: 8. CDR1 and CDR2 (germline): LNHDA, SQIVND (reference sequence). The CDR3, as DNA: TGTGCCAGTAGTCCACGGGACAGGGCCCCCGAGCAGTACTTC. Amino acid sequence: CASSPRDRAPEQYF. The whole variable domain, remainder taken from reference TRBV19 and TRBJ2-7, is DGGITQSPKYLFRKEGQNVTLSCEQNLNHDAMYWYRQDPGQGLRLIYYSQIVNDFQKGDIAEGYSVSREKKESFPLTVTSAQKNPTAFYLCASSPRDRAPEQYFGPGTRLTVT.

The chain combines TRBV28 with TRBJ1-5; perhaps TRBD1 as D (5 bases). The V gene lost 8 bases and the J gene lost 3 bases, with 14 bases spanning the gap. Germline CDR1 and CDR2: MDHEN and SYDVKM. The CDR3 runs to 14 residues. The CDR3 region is CASRSRALNQPQHF. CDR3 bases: TGTGCCAGCCGGAGCAGGGCCCTCAATCAGCCCCAGCATTTT. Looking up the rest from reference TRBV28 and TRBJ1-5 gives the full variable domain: DVKVTQSSRYLVKRTGEKVFLECVQDMDHENMFWYRQDPGLGLRLIYFSYDVKMKEKGDIPEGYSVSREKKERFSLILESASTNQTSMYLCASRSRALNQPQHFGDGTRLSIL.

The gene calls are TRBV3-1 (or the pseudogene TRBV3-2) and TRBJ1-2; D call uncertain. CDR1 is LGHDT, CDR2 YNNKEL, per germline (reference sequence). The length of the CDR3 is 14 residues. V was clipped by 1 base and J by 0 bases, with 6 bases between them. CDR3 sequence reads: CASSQGGANYGYTF. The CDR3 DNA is TGTGCCAGCAGCCAAGGGGGAGCTAACTATGGCTACACCTTC.

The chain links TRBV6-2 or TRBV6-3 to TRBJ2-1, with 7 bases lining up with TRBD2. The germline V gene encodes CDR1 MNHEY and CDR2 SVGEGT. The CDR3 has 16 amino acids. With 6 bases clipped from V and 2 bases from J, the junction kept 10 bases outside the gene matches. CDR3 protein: CASSLSPGLPYNEQFF. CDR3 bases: TGTGCCAGCAGCCTTTCCCCGGGACTACCCTACAATGAGCAGTTCTTC.

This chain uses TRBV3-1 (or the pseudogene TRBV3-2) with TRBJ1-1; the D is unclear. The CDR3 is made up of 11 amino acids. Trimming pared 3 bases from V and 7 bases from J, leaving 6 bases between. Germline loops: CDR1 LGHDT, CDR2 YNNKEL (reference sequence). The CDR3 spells CASSQVGEAFF. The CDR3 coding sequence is TGTGCCAGCAGCCAGGTCGGTGAAGCTTTCTTT.

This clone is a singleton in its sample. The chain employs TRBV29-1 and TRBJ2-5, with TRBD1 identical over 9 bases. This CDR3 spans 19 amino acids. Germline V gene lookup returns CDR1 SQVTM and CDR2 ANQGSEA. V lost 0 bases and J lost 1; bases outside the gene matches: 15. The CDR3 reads CSVEDLWDRVGWGQETQYF. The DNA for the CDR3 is TGCAGCGTTGAAGATCTCTGGGACAGGGTTGGTTGGGGCCAAGAGACCCAGTACTTC.

CDR3 nucleotide sequence: TGTGCAAGTCTCGTGGGGACAGGGGGCAATTCTGCCCACGAGCAGTACTTC. Its translation: CASLVGTGGNSAHEQYF. The chain employs TRBV12-2 and TRBJ2-7; the table calls TRBD1, which could not be checked here. TRBV12-2 is designated a pseudogene. The CDR3 totals 17 residues.